The 28 T cell receptor beta chains reported below all come from one sample, sequenced in a study of shared clonotypes between healthy human individuals. Naivety among CD8 cells was defined by CD45RO negativity and positive CCR7 selection, thereby excluding terminally differentiated effector memory CD45RA+ cells. This table comes from immunoSEQ multiplex PCR, and its TCRdb copy is limited to in-frame clones, with some not included. This repertoire shows about 820,000 clones, nearly 95% found once; its top ten account for less than 25%. The sample was naive CD8+ T cells sorted from blood. The receptors here all came from a man aged 30 to 45 in good health.

The V and J genes are TRBV28 and TRBJ1-2; the D is unclear. Deletions cut 2 bases from V and 4 bases from J, with 14 bases between. Germline V gene lookup returns CDR1 MDHEN and CDR2 SYDVKM. The CDR3 is 15 residues long. CDR3 bases: TGTGCCAGCAGTTTAGGGCCGGAGCCGGGCTATGGCTACACCTTC. This sequence encodes CASSLGPEPGYGYTF.

With regard to this clone: Within the sample, other DNA sequences also encode this same CDR3. This chain connects TRBV6-5 to TRBJ2-1, with 7 bases that match TRBD2. The length of the CDR3 is 16 residues. The junction had 2 bases not matched to a gene; V was cut back by 0 bases and J by 0 bases. Germline V gene sequence: CDR1 MNHEY, CDR2 SVGAGI. CDR3 region: CASSYSGGSSYNEQFF. The CDR3 region has the DNA TGTGCCAGCAGTTACTCCGGCGGGAGCTCCTACAATGAGCAGTTCTTC.

The rearrangement links TRBV6-6 to TRBJ2-7; possibly TRBD1 or TRBD2 for D (5 bases each). Looked up from germline, CDR1 is MNHNY and CDR2 is SVGAGI (reference sequence). Deletions cut 6 bases from V and 6 bases from J, with 18 bases between. The CDR3 is made up of 14 amino acids. CDR3: CASSHGTQTTEQYF. The CDR3 DNA follows: TGTGCCAGCAGCCACGGGACCCAGACTACCGAGCAGTACTTC.

The chain uses TRBV11-2 and TRBJ1-3; no clear D. Trimming removed 2 bases from V and 0 bases from J, with 17 bases in between. Per the germline V gene, CDR1 is SGHAT and CDR2 is FQNNGV. This CDR3 has 18 residues. The CDR3 region is CASSLPLAGLNSGNTIYF. CDR3 sequence (DNA): TGTGCCAGCAGCTTACCCCTTGCAGGCTTGAACTCTGGAAACACCATATATTTT.

Of note for this clone: The same CDR3 can be traced to other DNA sequences in this sample. The chain joins TRBV27 to TRBJ2-7, with TRBD1 identical over 9 bases. Germline V gene lookup returns CDR1 MNHEY and CDR2 SMNVEV (reference sequence). The CDR3 is 13 residues long. Unmatched junction bases numbered 6, after V lost 5 bases and J lost 7 bases. CDR3 in DNA: TGTGCCAGCAGTCCAGGGACAGGGAGGGAGCAGTACTTC. Its translation is CASSPGTGREQYF.

This clone was recorded only once. The rearrangement links TRBV29-1 to TRBJ2-5; TRBD2 is a possible D gene (5 bases). Germline CDR1 SQVTM, CDR2 ANQGSEA. Trimming removed 4 bases from V and 2 bases from J, with 14 bases in between. The CDR3 runs to 14 residues. This chain's CDR3 is CSVVSWTGQETQYF. Here the CDR3 DNA reads TGCAGCGTTGTGAGCTGGACGGGACAAGAGACCCAGTACTTC.

About this clone: Relative to the germline gene, one junction end is altered; a read error may explain this. The V and J genes are TRBV7-9 and TRBJ2-1; 9 bases line up with TRBD2. The CDR3 length is 16 residues. Per germline, CDR1 SEHNR and CDR2 FQNEAQ (reference sequence). CDR3 loop: CASSSRGRGTYNEQFF. The CDR3 DNA follows: TGTGCCAGCAGCTCCCGCGGGAGGGGTACCTACAATGAACAGTTCTTC.

The V and J genes are TRBV27 and TRBJ2-3; no clear D gene. There are 16 residues in the CDR3. V lost 5 bases and J 3 bases, leaving 18 bases between the germline ends. Germline CDR1 is MNHEY and CDR2 is SMNVEV (reference sequence). CDR3 nucleotides: TGTGCCAGCAGTCCACACTCCCTCGGCATTACAGATACGCAGTATTTT. This sequence encodes CASSPHSLGITDTQYF.

This chain links TRBV25-1 with TRBJ2-7; weak D call: TRBD1 (5 bases). The CDR3 sequence is 15 residues long. The germline V gene encodes CDR1 MGHDK and CDR2 SYGVNS. V shed 5 bases and J shed 2 bases, with 16 bases lying between them. The CDR3: CASSSSRQPTYEQYF. The CDR3 coding sequence is TGTGCCAGCAGTTCCTCGAGACAGCCAACCTACGAGCAGTACTTC.

The genes are TRBV7-9 and TRBJ1-4; TRBD1 is a possible D gene (6 bases). The germline CDR1 and CDR2 sequences are SEHNR and FQNEAQ (reference sequence). The CDR3 covers 16 residues. With 5 bases removed from V and 1 base from J, the gap between germline ends came to 14 bases. CDR3 loop: CASSRDTRGTNEKLFF. DNA of the CDR3: TGTGCCAGCAGCCGGGACACAAGGGGAACTAATGAAAAACTGTTTTTT.

This chain links TRBV10-1 with TRBJ2-1, with TRBD2 as a possible D gene (6 bases). The germline V and J ends were trimmed by 1 base and 9 bases, with 13 bases remaining between them. The CDR3 extends over 14 amino acids. Per germline, CDR1 WNHNN and CDR2 SYGVQD (reference sequence). The DNA for the CDR3 is TGCGCCAGCAGTGAGTTACGGGAGAGGGGTGAGCAGTTCTTC. Its protein is CASSELRERGEQFF.

This chain uses TRBV10-1 with TRBJ2-5, with TRBD2 matching over 9 bases. V gave up 5 bases and J gave up 5 bases; unmatched junction bases: 9. The germline V gene encodes CDR1 WNHNN and CDR2 SYGVQD (reference sequence). The CDR3 length is 15 residues. The CDR3 reads CASSPVAGVEETQYF. The CDR3 nucleotides are TGCGCCAGCAGTCCCGTAGCGGGAGTTGAGGAGACCCAGTACTTC.

The table lists this clone with a count of one. This chain joins TRBV28 and TRBJ2-1; TRBD2 aligns across 10 bases. Germline assignment: CDR1 MDHEN and CDR2 SYDVKM. Trimming took 5 bases from V and 5 from J; bases not matched to a gene: 6. The CDR3 runs to 15 residues. Here the CDR3 DNA reads TGTGCCAGCAGTCCGGGACTAGCGCCCAACAATGAGCAGTTCTTC. Its protein is CASSPGLAPNNEQFF. The full variable domain, its missing parts supplied by reference TRBV28 and TRBJ2-1, is DVKVTQSSRYLVKRTGEKVFLECVQDMDHENMFWYRQDPGLGLRLIYFSYDVKMKEKGDIPEGYSVSREKKERFSLILESASTNQTSMYLCASSPGLAPNNEQFFGPGTRLTVL.

In DNA form, the CDR3 reads TGTGCCAGCAGCTCTAGTCCGGGTAGCAGCACTGTTAGCGGGGAGCTGTTTTTT. Its protein product is CASSSSPGSSTVSGELFF. The rearrangement links TRBV7-9 to TRBJ2-2; no clear D. The CDR3 consists of 18 residues. Deletions cut 4 bases from V and 7 bases from J, with 25 bases between. The V gene's germline CDR1 is SEHNR and CDR2 FQNEAQ (reference sequence).

This clone showed up just a few times. The chain employs TRBV5-4 and TRBJ2-2, with D maybe TRBD2 (5 bases). This CDR3 has 16 residues. CDR1 and CDR2 from the germline V gene are SGHNT and YYREEE (reference sequence). V was clipped by 2 bases and J by 4 bases, with 15 bases between them. CDR3: CASSFIEGVGTGELFF. CDR3 bases: TGTGCCAGCAGCTTCATCGAGGGAGTTGGCACCGGGGAGCTGTTTTTT. The full variable domain, rest sourced from reference TRBV5-4 and TRBJ2-2, is ETGVTQSPTHLIKTRGQQVTLRCSSQSGHNTVSWYQQALGQGPQFIFQYYREEENGRGNFPPRFSGLQFPNYSSELNVNALELDDSALYLCASSFIEGVGTGELFFGEGSRLTVL.

The chain is built from TRBV21-1 and TRBJ2-6. TRBV21-1 is flagged as a pseudogene. This CDR3 contains 18 residues. The CDR3 is CASSKLGAVDSGANVLTF. In DNA, the CDR3 is TGTGCCAGCAGCAAACTCGGGGCAGTCGACTCTGGGGCCAACGTCCTGACTTTC.

V and J are TRBV6-5 and TRBJ1-1; D is perhaps TRBD1 (5 bases). The germline gives CDR1 MNHEY, CDR2 SVGAGI. V was pared by 7 bases and J by 1 base, with 13 bases between. This CDR3 is built from 14 residues. CDR3 nucleotide sequence: TGTGCCAGCAAATACCCCGGGGGGAACACTGAAGCTTTCTTT. This sequence encodes CASKYPGGNTEAFF.

This clone was observed a handful of times. The chain combines TRBV7-9 with TRBJ2-7; D call uncertain. Germline V gene sequence: CDR1 SEHNR, CDR2 FQNEAQ (reference sequence). V was cut by 3 bases and J by 2 bases, with 17 bases left in between. CDR3 length: 16 amino acids. CDR3 coding DNA: TGTGCCAGCAGCTTGGCCGCCGTTCCCCTCCCCTACGAGCAGTACTTC. This encodes CASSLAAVPLPYEQYF.

The chain joins TRBV11-2 to TRBJ1-4; D perhaps matches TRBD1 (5 bases). This CDR3 spans 16 amino acids. Germline assignment: CDR1 SGHAT and CDR2 FQNNGV. The V end was cut by 5 bases, the J end by 4 bases, with 17 bases between. The CDR3 region has the DNA TGTGCCAGCAGCGCCCCCGACAGTGGACGTAATGAAAAACTGTTTTTT. Protein sequence: CASSAPDSGRNEKLFF.

The gene calls are TRBV5-5 and TRBJ2-7; D assignment may be TRBD1 or TRBD2 (5 bases each). Trimming stripped 0 bases from V and 4 bases from J, with 14 bases between. The germline V gene has CDR1 SGHKS and CDR2 YYEKEE (reference sequence). The CDR3 is 15 residues long. CDR3 amino acids: CASSLERGTGYEQYF. CDR3 nucleotides: TGTGCCAGCAGCTTGGAGAGGGGCACGGGGTACGAGCAGTACTTC.

The chain recombines TRBV27 with TRBJ2-7; D unclear. The CDR3 totals 13 residues. Germline loops: CDR1 MNHEY, CDR2 SMNVEV (reference sequence). V lost 2 bases, J lost 7 bases, and 12 bases lay in between. The chain's CDR3 is CASSLRFAGEQYF. For the CDR3, the DNA is TGTGCCAGCAGTTTAAGATTCGCCGGGGAGCAGTACTTC.

The chain uses TRBV19 and TRBJ2-6; D unclear. Germline V gene data show CDR1 as LNHDA and CDR2 as SQIVND (reference sequence). This CDR3 is 17 amino acids long. The germline V and J ends were trimmed by 7 bases and 0 bases, with 16 bases remaining between them. This chain's CDR3 is CASTLRTASSGANVLTF. The CDR3 DNA reads as TGTGCCAGTACCCTCAGGACGGCGAGCTCTGGGGCCAACGTCCTGACTTTC.

The chain couples TRBV5-4 to TRBJ2-2, with TRBD1 matching 11 bases. The CDR3 runs 16 residues. Germline lookup yields CDR1 SGHNT and CDR2 YYREEE (reference sequence). With 2 bases clipped from V and 9 bases from J, the junction kept 9 bases outside the gene matches. The CDR3 loop reads CASSLTGTGGLRELFF. CDR3 coding DNA: TGTGCCAGCAGCTTAACCGGGACAGGGGGTTTGCGGGAGCTGTTTTTT.

The J gene is TRBJ1-2, the V gene TRBV7-9; 8 positions match TRBD1. Germline CDR1 reads SEHNR; CDR2 reads FQNEAQ (reference sequence). The trim removed 6 bases at V and 7 bases at J, leaving 22 bases unmatched. This CDR3 has 18 residues. The CDR3 DNA follows: TGTGCCAGCAGTTCTGGACAGGGCACAAGTCGGAAACTTCGTGGCTACACCTTC. Amino acid sequence: CASSSGQGTSRKLRGYTF.

The J gene is TRBJ2-7, the V gene TRBV29-1, with D possibly matching TRBD2 (7 bases). Germline loops: CDR1 SQVTM, CDR2 ANQGSEA. This CDR3 region has 16 residues. V dropped 4 bases and J dropped 0 bases, with 19 bases sitting between them. CDR3 in DNA: TGCAGCGTTGGACAGGTTCTAGCGGAGAGCTCCTACGAGCAGTACTTC. Its translation is CSVGQVLAESSYEQYF.

This sequence joins TRBV4-3 and TRBJ2-7, with D unresolved. Germline CDR1 LGHNA, CDR2 YSLEER. Trimming pared 0 bases from V and 3 bases from J, leaving 12 bases between. This CDR3 has 15 amino acids. The CDR3 reads CASSQDWLGNYEQYF. In nucleotides, the CDR3 is TGCGCCAGCAGCCAAGATTGGTTGGGGAACTACGAGCAGTACTTC.

The rearrangement links TRBV7-8 to TRBJ2-2; no firm D call. The CDR3 covers 14 residues. Germline V CDR1 and CDR2: SGHVS, FQNEAQ. Trimming took 5 bases from V and 4 from J, leaving 11 bases between them. CDR3 amino acids: CASSLGPFTGELFF. CDR3 DNA: TGTGCCAGCAGCCTCGGACCATTCACCGGGGAGCTGTTTTTT.

The CDR3 is CASSQDVSTGNEQFF. The CDR3, as DNA: TGCGCCAGCAGCCAAGACGTGTCAACAGGTAATGAGCAGTTCTTC. The chain couples TRBV4-3 to TRBJ2-1; a possible D gene is TRBD1 (5 bases). The germline CDR1 and CDR2 sequences are LGHNA and YSLEER. V lost 0 bases, J lost 7 bases, and 13 bases lay in between. This CDR3 has 15 amino acids.